A selection of T cell receptor beta chains follows, all from one sample in a study of blood T cell repertoires in COVID-19. Clones were sequenced by immunoSEQ multiplex PCR, and TCRdb holds only the in-frame ones, with some missing. The sample includes 130,000 to 150,000 clones, 70% to 90% of them seen just once. The sample was peripheral blood. The receptors shown here come from a woman between 50 and 59 years old with acute or convalescent COVID-19. Each CDR3 is given with its conserved first and last residue. Only part of the rows carry a size: once, few, many, or a class if the clone is expanded.

CDR3aa	v_gene	j_gene	len	abundance
CASSQDGRASYGYTF	TRBV4-3	TRBJ1-2	15	NA
CASSGTGGAGEQFF	TRBV19	TRBJ2-1	14	NA
CASSISDRTYYGYTF	TRBV19	TRBJ1-2	15	NA
CASSGTRTSGLETQYF	TRBV27	TRBJ2-5	16	NA
CASSYGDRVREQFF	TRBV6-5	TRBJ2-1	14	NA
CASSRETSTDTQYF	TRBV7-8	TRBJ2-3	14	NA
CASSLSRHGAGELFF	TRBV5-6	TRBJ2-2	15	NA
CASRSPQGANEKLFF	TRBV4-2	TRBJ1-4	15	NA
CASSRMGTDNYGYTF	TRBV6-2/TRBV6-3	TRBJ1-2	15	NA
CASSPRGQGEQPQHF	TRBV18	TRBJ1-5	15	NA
CASSQEVWGTGTSPLHF	TRBV14	TRBJ1-6	17	NA
CASSETENTEAFF	TRBV4-3	TRBJ1-1	13	NA
CSTDGGRDTQYF	TRBV29-1	TRBJ2-3	12	NA
CASSSTQGPYEQYF	TRBV28	TRBJ2-7	14	NA
CASTPTGQETQYF	TRBV6-4	TRBJ2-5	13	NA
CASSPRYSNQPQHF	TRBV19	TRBJ1-5	14	few
CASCRTGIDEQFF	TRBV27	TRBJ2-1	13	NA
CASSIEDRPYTEAFF	TRBV19	TRBJ1-1	15	NA